This T cell receptor beta chain was sequenced in a study of shared clonotypes between healthy human individuals. Study observations and caveats: Roughly 5% of naive CD4 clonotypes were shared across four donors.

This CDR3 contains 14 residues. V was cut by 4 bases and J by 6 bases, with 14 bases left in between. The germline CDR1 and CDR2 sequences are MNHNS and SASEGT. The table came from immunoSEQ multiplex PCR; TCRdb's copy has only in-frame clones and leaves some out. The repertoire has around 2,000,000 clones, 85% to 95% of them found once; the top ten carry about 1.8%. With regard to this clone: Its antigen remains unidentified.

Terminally differentiated effector memory CD45RA+ cells were excluded from the naive CD8 cells, which were CD45RO-negative and positively selected for CCR7. The sample taken for sequencing was naive CD8+ T cells from PBMCs. V is TRBV6-1 and J is TRBJ2-3; TRBD2 might be the D (5 bases). This clonotype was sampled from a man aged 18 to 35 in good health. Some clones in this sample may be carry-over from other donors' samples. The CDR3 loop reads CASSGLAASDTQYF. The CDR3 region has the DNA TGTGCCAGCAGTGGGCTAGCCGCGTCGGATACGCAGTATTTT.